This T cell receptor beta chain derives from a study of blood T cells in healthy people across ages. The study's findings and limits: Observed TCR beta diversity showed a strong correlation with the percentage of naive T cells as measured by flow cytometry. As age increased, TCR beta diversity per million T cells fell in a roughly linear fashion.

Germline V lookup: CDR1 LGHNA, CDR2 YNFKEQ. V was pared by 0 bases and J by 7 bases, with 9 bases of the junction left unmatched. The CDR3 has 16 amino acids. With a J-beta primer mix and a sample-barcoded 5' primer, a second PCR ran roughly 6 to 11 cycles. TCRdb used MiXCR to reprocess the 5' RACE reads, holding one entry per CDR3 protein. This table has about 640,000 distinct CDR3 sequences, 58% appearing once. The donors, healthy Caucasians from Russia, were aged 6 to 90. To note about this clonotype: Its target is unknown.

This receptor was obtained from a man aged 60 to 75 in good health. The rearrangement joins TRBV4-2 to TRBJ2-1, with TRBD2 matching 7 bases. The sequencing sample was made of blood. CDR3 nucleotide sequence: TGTGCCAGCAGCCAAGAGGGTGCGGGGGAGGGTAATGAGCAGTTCTTC. This translates into CASSQEGAGEGNEQFF.